Shown below are 25 T cell receptor beta chains from a single sample sequenced in a study of T cell clonality in common variable immunodeficiency. These receptors have no identified antigens. Points from the study as a whole: Reportedly, TCR beta sequences from common variable immunodeficiency showed fewer deletions and N-nucleotide insertions.

Clones were sequenced by immunoSEQ multiplex PCR, and TCRdb holds only the in-frame ones, with some missing. Observed in the sample are under 40,000 clones, none of them singletons. The sample was peripheral blood mononuclear cells. These receptors all come from a human donor with common variable immunodeficiency.

This clone was seen ten or more times. Read data end 3 residues before the CDR3 end; the end is taken from the germline J gene. The chain links TRBV11-3 to TRBJ2-1; 9 nucleotides line up with TRBD2. CDR3 length: 13 residues. CDR1 is SGHNT and CDR2 is YENEEA in the germline V gene. The V segment lost 8 bases and the J segment 4 bases; nucleotides outside the gene matches: 3. CDR3 protein: CASGRGGYNEQFF. The sequenced part of the CDR3 DNA is TGTGCCAGCGGGCGGGGGGGGTACAATGAG.

This clone came up many times. The read finishes 3 residues shy of the CDR3 end, and the germline J gene is used to complete it. The rearrangement joins TRBV7-3 to TRBJ2-5, with 10 positions matching TRBD2. The CDR3 is made up of 16 amino acids. V gave up 5 bases and J gave up 5 bases; unmatched junction bases: 11. Looked up from germline, CDR1 is SGHTA and CDR2 is FQGTGA. The CDR3 DNA, read in part, is TGTGCCAGCAGCGACCTGGCTAGCGGGGGCTTGGAGACC. As protein: CASSDLASGGLET. The complete CDR3 protein is CASSDLASGGLETQYF.

In this sample, this clone turned up many times. The read stops 3 residues short of the end of the CDR3; the missing end is completed from the germline J gene. The J gene is TRBJ1-1, the V gene TRBV6-1; no clear D gene. Trimming removed 1 base from V and 0 bases from J, with 6 bases in between. The CDR3 extends over 14 amino acids. Germline V gene lookup returns CDR1 MNHNS and CDR2 SASEGT. CDR3 loop: CASSEGSMNTEAFF. Partial CDR3 DNA: TGTGCCAGCAGTGAAGGCAGTATGAACACTGAA.

With regard to this clone: The read comes to an end 3 residues before the CDR3 does, leaving the germline J gene to fill in the end. The chain is built from TRBV30 and TRBJ1-2, with 9 bases fitting TRBD1. The V and J ends lost 7 bases and 4 bases, in that order; junction bases with no gene match: 7. This CDR3 region has 13 residues. CDR1 is GTSNPN, CDR2 SVGIG, per germline (reference sequence). Here the CDR3 reads CASQGQGGYGYTF. The sequenced CDR3 bases are TGTGCCTCCCAGGGACAGGGTGGCTATGGC.

The sample holds a few counts of this clone. The CDR3 goes on 3 residues after the read ends, and that part is filled in from the germline J gene. The chain combines TRBV7-8 with TRBJ2-4, with 15 bases fitting TRBD2. Germline trimming cut 7 bases from V and 6 bases from J; bases unmatched to any gene: 10. CDR1 is SGHVS, CDR2 FQNEAQ, per germline. The CDR3 has 17 amino acids. CDR3 residues: CASMIGLAGGLGNIQYF. Incomplete CDR3 DNA: TGTGCCAGCATGATTGGACTAGCGGGGGGGCTCGGAAACATT. Looking up the rest from reference TRBV7-8 and TRBJ2-4 gives the full variable domain: GAGVSQSPRYKVAKRGQDVALRCDPISGHVSLFWYQQALGQGPEFLTYFQNEAQLDKSGLPSDRFFAERPEGSVSTLKIQRTQQEDSAVYLCASMIGLAGGLGNIQYFGAGTRLSVL.

This clone was observed at least ten times. The sequence runs out 3 residues before the end of the CDR3; the remainder is reconstructed from the germline J gene. The rearrangement joins TRBV6-4 to TRBJ1-2; TRBD1 matches 9 bases. Germline loops: CDR1 MRHNA, CDR2 SNTAGT. The CDR3 runs to 13 residues. After removal of 6 bases from V and 4 bases from J, the junction contained 3 bases not matched to a gene. The CDR3 loop is CASSEGQGYGYTF. CDR3 DNA (partial): TGTGCCAGCAGCGAGGGACAGGGCTATGGC.

The table lists this clone with a few counts. The read halts 3 residues ahead of the CDR3 end, with the missing end drawn from the germline J gene. The rearrangement joins TRBV19 to TRBJ1-1, with D perhaps matching TRBD1 (5 bases). The length of the CDR3 is 14 residues. Trimming pared 6 bases from V and 4 bases from J, leaving 15 bases between. Germline CDR1 reads LNHDA; CDR2 reads SQIVND (reference sequence). The part of the CDR3 DNA that was read is TGTGCCAGTAGGACCATAGGGGTAGGCACTGAA. This sequence encodes CASRTIGVGTE. In full, the CDR3 is CASRTIGVGTEAFF.

As for this clone: The CDR3 end is not reached by the read, which stops 3 residues before it; the germline J gene fills it in. V usage is TRBV7-9 and J usage is TRBJ1-2, with TRBD1 matching over 8 bases. V gave up 5 bases and J gave up 1 base; unmatched junction bases: 6. Germline V gene sequence: CDR1 SEHNR, CDR2 FQNEAQ (reference sequence). The CDR3 sequence is 15 residues long. The CDR3: CASSAPTGGNYGYTF. The CDR3 bases that were read are TGTGCCAGCAGCGCCCCCACAGGGGGTAACTATGGC.

This clone came up many times. The read finishes 3 residues shy of the CDR3 end, and the germline J gene is used to complete it. The chain employs TRBV7-9 and TRBJ1-1, with D possibly TRBD1 on 5 matching bases. V gave up 5 bases and J gave up 5 bases, with 15 bases separating them. This CDR3 spans 14 amino acids. Per the germline V gene, CDR1 is SEHNR and CDR2 is FQNEAQ (reference sequence). CDR3 in amino acids: CASSGGEGPTEAFF. CDR3 DNA, as far as it was read: TGTGCCAGCAGCGGGGGGGAGGGTCCAACTGAA.

With respect to this clone: The CDR3 end lies 3 residues beyond the end of the read and is filled in from the germline J gene. The gene calls are TRBV5-1 and TRBJ2-3; D not certain. Germline CDR1 and CDR2: SGHRS and YFSETQ. The CDR3 consists of 13 residues. V gave up 3 bases and J gave up 0 bases, with 5 bases separating them. The CDR3 DNA, read in part, is TGCGCCAGCAGCTGGCAGAGCACAGATACG. Translated, it gives CASSWQSTDT. The CDR3 reads in full as CASSWQSTDTQYF. Using reference TRBV5-1 and TRBJ2-3 for the parts outside the CDR3, the full variable domain is KAGVTQTPRYLIKTRGQQVTLSCSPISGHRSVSWYQQTPGQGLQFLFEYFSETQRNKGNFPGRFSGRQFSNSRSEMNVSTLELGDSALYLCASSWQSTDTQYFGPGTRLTVL.

Concerning this clone itself: The read ends 3 residues before the CDR3 terminus; that terminus is restored from the germline J gene. The gene calls are TRBV19 and TRBJ2-3, with 10 bases lining up with TRBD1. V lost 9 bases and J lost 5; bases outside the gene matches: 5. The CDR3 has 13 amino acids. CDR1 and CDR2 from the germline V gene are LNHDA and SQIVND (reference sequence). The CDR3 loop reads CASRDRGIDTQYF. Incomplete CDR3 DNA: TGTGCCAGCCGGGACAGGGGAATAGATACG.

Worth noting for this clone: The read ends 3 residues shy of where the CDR3 ends; the end is completed using the germline J gene. The chain carries TRBV7-9 and TRBJ1-4, with TRBD1 identical over 8 bases. The CDR3 contains 15 residues. Per germline, CDR1 SEHNR and CDR2 FQNEAQ (reference sequence). Trimming cost V 1 base and J 5 bases; bases outside gene matches: 3. The CDR3 spells CASSLDGTGNEKLFF. Incomplete CDR3 DNA: TGTGCCAGCAGCTTAGATGGGACAGGAAATGAAAAA.

The sample holds many counts of this clone. The read is 3 residues too short to cover the CDR3 end, so that end is filled in from the germline J gene. The chain has TRBV30 and TRBJ2-2; D is undetermined. Germline assignment: CDR1 GTSNPN and CDR2 SVGIG (reference sequence). The CDR3 has 15 amino acids. With 5 bases removed from V and 3 bases from J, the gap between germline ends came to 16 bases. The CDR3 DNA, read in part, is TGTGCCTGGTTTAGAGACCTGACTTACACCGGGGAG. Its protein product is CAWFRDLTYTGE. The whole CDR3 reads CAWFRDLTYTGELFF.

Only a few counts were recorded for this clone. The CDR3 goes on 3 residues after the read ends, and that part is filled in from the germline J gene. The chain employs TRBV20-1 and TRBJ2-5; TRBD2 matches 13 bases. The V gene end was trimmed by 6 bases and the J gene end by 5 bases; junction bases not matched to a gene: 6. This CDR3 has 14 amino acids. Germline values: CDR1 DFQATT, CDR2 SNEGSKA (reference sequence). The DNA read from the CDR3 is TGCAGTGCCCGACTAGCGGGGGGCCGGGAGACC. This translates into CSARLAGGRET. The entire CDR3 is CSARLAGGRETQYF.

In its sample, this clone was seen a few times. Coverage ceases 3 residues before the CDR3 finishes, and the germline J gene fills in the end. The V gene is TRBV7-8, the J gene TRBJ1-1, with D uncertain. V gave up 9 bases and J gave up 0 bases, with 14 bases separating them. The CDR3 has 14 amino acids. Germline V gives CDR1 SGHVS, CDR2 FQNEAQ. CDR3 DNA (partial): TGTGCCAGTGCAGCGGCCGAGATGAACACTGAA. This encodes CASAAAEMNTE. The full CDR3 sequence reads CASAAAEMNTEAFF. Full variable domain (rest looked up from reference TRBV7-8 and TRBJ1-1): GAGVSQSPRYKVAKRGQDVALRCDPISGHVSLFWYQQALGQGPEFLTYFQNEAQLDKSGLPSDRFFAERPEGSVSTLKIQRTQQEDSAVYLCASAAAEMNTEAFFGQGTRLTVV.

Worth noting for this clone: The read terminates 3 residues before the CDR3 end, so the remaining end is supplied by the germline J gene. This chain uses TRBV2 with TRBJ2-7; 7 nucleotides align to TRBD2. The CDR3 totals 13 residues. Germline assignment: CDR1 SNHLY and CDR2 FYNNEI. J lost 5 bases, V lost 11 bases, and 12 bases had no gene match. The CDR3 region is CAEGGGKGNEQYF. The part of the CDR3 DNA that was read is TGTGCCGAAGGCGGGGGAAAAGGGAACGAG.

This clone was seen many times. The read gets to within 3 residues of the CDR3 end, and the germline J gene fills in the rest. V is TRBV7-3 and J is TRBJ2-2, with unresolved D. V shed 5 bases and J shed 5 bases, with 15 bases lying between them. Germline-derived CDR1 and CDR2 are SGHTA and FQGTGA. This CDR3 is 15 amino acids long. CDR3 residues: CASSPLHQATGELFF. The CDR3 bases that were read are TGTGCCAGCAGCCCCTTGCACCAGGCAACCGGGGAG. The full variable domain, in which reference TRBV7-3 and TRBJ2-2 provide the parts outside the CDR3, is GAGVSQTPSNKVTEKGKYVELRCDPISGHTALYWYRQSLGQGPEFLIYFQGTGAADDSGLPNDRFFAVRPEGSVSTLKIQRTERGDSAVYLCASSPLHQATGELFFGEGSRLTVL.

This clone was detected many times. CDR3 bases read: TGCGCCAGCAGCCAAGAACCAGGGGGCAAAGGCTACGAG. This encodes CASSQEPGGKGYE. The full CDR3 protein reads CASSQEPGGKGYEQYF. V gene TRBV4-1 combines with J gene TRBJ2-7; 8 bases align to TRBD1. The CDR3 end is not reached by the read, which stops 3 residues before it; the germline J gene fills it in. V shed 0 bases and J 3 bases; nucleotides not matched to a gene: 7. Germline CDR1 reads MGHRA; CDR2 reads YSYEKL. The CDR3 is 16 amino acids.

In its sample, this clone was seen many times. The read terminates 3 residues before the CDR3 end, so the remaining end is supplied by the germline J gene. The genes are TRBV5-6 and TRBJ2-7, with D possibly TRBD1 on 6 matching bases. The CDR3 length is 14 residues. The germline CDR1 and CDR2 sequences are SGHDT and YYEEEE. The germline V and J ends were trimmed by 4 bases and 4 bases, with 15 bases remaining between them. This CDR3 is CASSPEGDSYEQYF. The sequenced part of the CDR3 DNA is TGTGCCAGCAGCCCCGAGGGGGATTCTTACGAG.

Notes on this clone: The CDR3 goes on 3 residues after the read ends, and that part is filled in from the germline J gene. The chain is built from TRBV2 and TRBJ1-4; tentatively, D is TRBD1 (5 bases). Germline CDR1 SNHLY, CDR2 FYNNEI. The CDR3 has 14 residues. Trimming cost V 4 bases and J 3 bases, with 9 bases left between them. Incomplete CDR3 DNA: TGTGCCAGCAGTGCTGACAGACCTAATGAAAAA. This codes for CASSADRPNEK. The complete CDR3 reads CASSADRPNEKLFF.

A word on this clone: The read comes to an end 3 residues before the CDR3 does, leaving the germline J gene to fill in the end. J is TRBJ2-5 and V is TRBV30, with 10 positions matching TRBD1. The CDR3 length is 15 residues. The germline CDR1 and CDR2 sequences are GTSNPN and SVGIG (reference sequence). V shed 7 bases and J 5 bases; nucleotides not matched to a gene: 13. The CDR3 sequence: CASRQGALSRETQYF. CDR3 bases read: TGTGCCTCAAGACAGGGGGCGTTGAGTAGGGAGACC.

There are many counts of this clone. The CDR3 goes on 3 residues after the read ends, and that part is filled in from the germline J gene. The chain employs TRBV18 and TRBJ1-1; a possible D gene is TRBD1 (6 bases). CDR3 length: 14 amino acids. V shed 6 bases and J shed 5 bases, with 16 bases lying between them. Germline CDR1 is KGHSH and CDR2 is LQKENI. CDR3 in amino acids: CASSNTSQGTEAFF. The sequenced part of the CDR3 DNA is TGTGCCAGCTCCAATACCAGCCAGGGGACTGAA.

At least ten counts were recorded for this clone. Incomplete CDR3 DNA: TGCGCCAGCAGCCGGGGGACAGATACG. It codes for CASSRGTDT. The entire CDR3 protein reads CASSRGTDTQYF. The chain has TRBV5-1 and TRBJ2-3, with D possibly being TRBD2 (6 bases). The read terminates 3 residues ahead of where the CDR3 ends, so the germline J gene completes it. Trimming removed 4 bases at V and 3 bases at J, with 6 bases between. Germline V gene lookup returns CDR1 SGHRS and CDR2 YFSETQ. This CDR3 is built from 12 residues.

This clone has a count of ten or more. Sequencing ends 3 residues short of the CDR3 end; the germline J gene provides the rest. The V call is TRBV5-1, the J call TRBJ2-2, with TRBD1 as a possible D gene (5 bases). V lost 1 base to trimming and J lost 4 bases, with 20 bases between them. Germline V gene lookup returns CDR1 SGHRS and CDR2 YFSETQ. The CDR3 sequence is 18 residues long. CDR3 DNA (partial): TGCGCCAGCAGCTTGCTTAGGGGCCCTACTTCGAGCACCGGGGAG. Protein sequence: CASSLLRGPTSSTGE. The whole CDR3 sequence reads CASSLLRGPTSSTGELFF.

This clone was seen ten or more times. The read terminates 3 residues ahead of where the CDR3 ends, so the germline J gene completes it. The chain combines TRBV18 with TRBJ1-2; 8 bases are a match to TRBD1. The CDR3 has 17 residues. Per the germline V gene, CDR1 is KGHSH and CDR2 is LQKENI. Trimming removed 3 bases from V and 0 bases from J; junction bases left unmatched: 9. CDR3 sequence: CASSPIPGGIANYGYTF. The DNA read from the CDR3 is TGTGCCAGCTCACCGATTCCAGGGGGCATAGCTAACTATGGC.